This T cell receptor (beta chain) was retrieved from a study of identical twins. Each cDNA held unique molecular identifiers, and template switching gave it a universal primer site. TCRdb used MiXCR to reprocess the 5' RACE reads, holding one entry per CDR3 protein. The sample holds around 240,000 distinct CDR3 sequences, roughly 7% seen once. The V and J ends lost 1 base and 0 bases respectively, with 15 bases between them. Per germline, CDR1 LGHDT and CDR2 YNNKEL (reference sequence). The CDR3 is made up of 18 amino acids. This clonotype was picked up a small number of times. Its specificity is unknown. Findings and limits, study-wide: Abundant beta clonotypes from cord blood had fewer insertions, unlike memory repertoires, which showed none. Twin-shared out-of-frame alpha sequences were enriched for low generation probability.

This sample was shared with a second study, whose subject was yellow fever vaccine responses in identical twins.

The J gene is TRBJ2-2, the V gene TRBV3-1; a weak D match, TRBD1 (6 bases). The sequence was collected from a woman between 18 and 29 years old in good health. Specimen: memory (CD45RO+) T cells sorted from blood. CDR3 DNA sequence: TGTGCCAGCAGCCAAGTGATACAGGGACCTACGAACACCGGGGAGCTGTTTTTT. Translation gives CASSQVIQGPTNTGELFF.